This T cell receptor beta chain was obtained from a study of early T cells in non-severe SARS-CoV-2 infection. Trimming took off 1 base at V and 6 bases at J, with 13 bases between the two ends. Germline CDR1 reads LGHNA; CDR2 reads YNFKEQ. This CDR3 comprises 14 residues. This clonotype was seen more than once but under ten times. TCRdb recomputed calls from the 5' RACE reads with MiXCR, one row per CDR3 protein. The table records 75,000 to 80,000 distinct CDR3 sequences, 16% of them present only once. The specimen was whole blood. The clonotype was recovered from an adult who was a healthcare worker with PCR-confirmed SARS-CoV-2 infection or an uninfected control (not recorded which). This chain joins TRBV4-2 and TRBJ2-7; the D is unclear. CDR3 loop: CASSQAMGWGEQYF. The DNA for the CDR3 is TGTGCCAGCAGCCAAGCGATGGGATGGGGCGAGCAGTACTTC.